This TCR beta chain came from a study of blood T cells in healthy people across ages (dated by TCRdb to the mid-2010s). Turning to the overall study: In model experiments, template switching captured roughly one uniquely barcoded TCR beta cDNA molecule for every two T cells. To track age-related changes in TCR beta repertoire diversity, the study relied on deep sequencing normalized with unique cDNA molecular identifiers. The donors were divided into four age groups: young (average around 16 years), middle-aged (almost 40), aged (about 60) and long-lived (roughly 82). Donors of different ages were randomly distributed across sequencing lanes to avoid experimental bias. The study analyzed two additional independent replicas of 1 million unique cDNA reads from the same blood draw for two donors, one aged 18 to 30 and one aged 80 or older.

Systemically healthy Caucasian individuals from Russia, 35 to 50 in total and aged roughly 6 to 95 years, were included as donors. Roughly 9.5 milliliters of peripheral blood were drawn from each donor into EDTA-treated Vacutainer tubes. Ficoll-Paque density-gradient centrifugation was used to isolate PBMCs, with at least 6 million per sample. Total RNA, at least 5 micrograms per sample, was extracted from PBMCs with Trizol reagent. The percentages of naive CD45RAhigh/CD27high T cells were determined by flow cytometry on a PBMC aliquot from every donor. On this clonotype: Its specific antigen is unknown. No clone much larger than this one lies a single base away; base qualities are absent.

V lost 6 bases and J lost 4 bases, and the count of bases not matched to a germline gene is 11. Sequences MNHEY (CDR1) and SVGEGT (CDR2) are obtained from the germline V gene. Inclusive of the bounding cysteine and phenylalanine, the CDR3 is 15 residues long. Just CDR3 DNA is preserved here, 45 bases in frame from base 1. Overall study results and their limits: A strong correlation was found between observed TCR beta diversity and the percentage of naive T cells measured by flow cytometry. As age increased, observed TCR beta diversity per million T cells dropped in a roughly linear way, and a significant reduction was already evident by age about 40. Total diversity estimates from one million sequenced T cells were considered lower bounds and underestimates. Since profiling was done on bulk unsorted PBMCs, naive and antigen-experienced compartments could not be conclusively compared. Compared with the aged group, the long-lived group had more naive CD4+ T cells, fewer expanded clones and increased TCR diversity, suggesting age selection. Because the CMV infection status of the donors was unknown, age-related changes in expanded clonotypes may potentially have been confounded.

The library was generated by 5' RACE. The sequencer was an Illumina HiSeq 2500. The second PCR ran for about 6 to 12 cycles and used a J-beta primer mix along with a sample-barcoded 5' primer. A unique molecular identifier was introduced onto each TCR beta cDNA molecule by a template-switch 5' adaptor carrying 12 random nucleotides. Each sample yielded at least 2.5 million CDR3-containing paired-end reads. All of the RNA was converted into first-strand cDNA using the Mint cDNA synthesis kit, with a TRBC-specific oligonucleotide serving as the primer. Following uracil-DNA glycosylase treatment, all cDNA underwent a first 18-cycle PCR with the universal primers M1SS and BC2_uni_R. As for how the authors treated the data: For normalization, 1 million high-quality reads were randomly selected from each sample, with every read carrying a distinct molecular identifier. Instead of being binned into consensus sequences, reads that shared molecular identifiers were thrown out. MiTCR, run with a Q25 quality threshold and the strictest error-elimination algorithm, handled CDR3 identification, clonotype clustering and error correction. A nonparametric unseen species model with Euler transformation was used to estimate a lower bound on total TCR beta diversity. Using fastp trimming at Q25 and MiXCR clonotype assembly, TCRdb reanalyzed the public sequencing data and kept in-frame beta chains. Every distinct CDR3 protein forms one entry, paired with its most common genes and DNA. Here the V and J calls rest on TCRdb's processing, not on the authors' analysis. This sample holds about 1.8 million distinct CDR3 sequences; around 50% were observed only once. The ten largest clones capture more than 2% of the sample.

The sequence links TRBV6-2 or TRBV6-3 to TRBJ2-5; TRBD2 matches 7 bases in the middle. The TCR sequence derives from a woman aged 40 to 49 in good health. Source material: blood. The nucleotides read TGTGCCAGCAGGACCTGGGGGGGAGTGGGAGAGACCCAGTACTTC. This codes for CASRTWGGVGETQYF.